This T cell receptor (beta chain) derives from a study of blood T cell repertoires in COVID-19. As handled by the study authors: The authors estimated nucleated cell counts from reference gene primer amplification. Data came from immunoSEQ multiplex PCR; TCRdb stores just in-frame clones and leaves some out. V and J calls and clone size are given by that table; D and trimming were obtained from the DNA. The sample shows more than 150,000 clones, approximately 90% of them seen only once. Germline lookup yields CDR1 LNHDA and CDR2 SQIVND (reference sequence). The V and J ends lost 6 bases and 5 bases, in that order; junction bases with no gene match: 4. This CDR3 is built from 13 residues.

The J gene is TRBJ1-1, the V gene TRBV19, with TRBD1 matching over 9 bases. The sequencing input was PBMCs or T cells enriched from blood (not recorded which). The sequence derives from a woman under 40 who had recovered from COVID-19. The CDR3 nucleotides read TGTGCCAGTAGGGGGGACAGGGCAACTGAAGCTTTCTTT. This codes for CASRGDRATEAFF.